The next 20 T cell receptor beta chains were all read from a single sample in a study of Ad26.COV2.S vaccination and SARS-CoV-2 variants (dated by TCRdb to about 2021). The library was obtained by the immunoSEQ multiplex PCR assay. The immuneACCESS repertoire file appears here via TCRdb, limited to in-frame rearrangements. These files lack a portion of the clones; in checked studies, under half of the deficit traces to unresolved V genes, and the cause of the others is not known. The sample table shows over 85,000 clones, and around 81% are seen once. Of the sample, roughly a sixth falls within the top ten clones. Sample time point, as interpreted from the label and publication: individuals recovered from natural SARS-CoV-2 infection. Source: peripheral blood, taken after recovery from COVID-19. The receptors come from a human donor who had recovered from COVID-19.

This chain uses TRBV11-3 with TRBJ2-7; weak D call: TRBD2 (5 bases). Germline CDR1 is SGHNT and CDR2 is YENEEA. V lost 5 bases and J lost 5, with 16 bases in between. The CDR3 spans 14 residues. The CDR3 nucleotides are TGTGCCAGCAGCGTCGGCCGAGGGAACGACGAGCAGTACTTC. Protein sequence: CASSVGRGNDEQYF.

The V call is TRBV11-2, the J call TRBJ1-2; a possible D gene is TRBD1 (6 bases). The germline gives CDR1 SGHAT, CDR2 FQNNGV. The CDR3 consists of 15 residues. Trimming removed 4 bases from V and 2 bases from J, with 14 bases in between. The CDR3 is CASSYLDSRNYGYTF. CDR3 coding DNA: TGTGCCAGCAGCTACTTGGACAGCAGAAACTATGGCTACACCTTC.

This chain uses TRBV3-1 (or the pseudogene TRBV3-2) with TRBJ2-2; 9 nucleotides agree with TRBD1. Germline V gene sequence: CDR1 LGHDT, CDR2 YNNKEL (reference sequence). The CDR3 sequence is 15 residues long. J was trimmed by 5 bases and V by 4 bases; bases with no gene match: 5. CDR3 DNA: TGTGCCAGCAGCCTGAGACAGGGGGGGACCGGGGAGCTGTTTTTT. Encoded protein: CASSLRQGGTGELFF.

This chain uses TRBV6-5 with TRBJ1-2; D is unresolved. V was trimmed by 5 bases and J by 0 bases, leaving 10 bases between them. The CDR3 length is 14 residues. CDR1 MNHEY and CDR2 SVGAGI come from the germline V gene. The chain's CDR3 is CASSPFSANYGYTF. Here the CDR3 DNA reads TGTGCCAGCAGTCCTTTCTCAGCTAACTATGGCTACACCTTC.

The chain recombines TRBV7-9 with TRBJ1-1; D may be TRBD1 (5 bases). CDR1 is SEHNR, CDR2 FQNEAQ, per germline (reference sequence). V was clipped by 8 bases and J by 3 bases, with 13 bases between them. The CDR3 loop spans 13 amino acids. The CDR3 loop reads CASVEQDYTEAFF. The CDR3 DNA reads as TGTGCCAGCGTCGAACAGGACTACACTGAAGCTTTCTTT.

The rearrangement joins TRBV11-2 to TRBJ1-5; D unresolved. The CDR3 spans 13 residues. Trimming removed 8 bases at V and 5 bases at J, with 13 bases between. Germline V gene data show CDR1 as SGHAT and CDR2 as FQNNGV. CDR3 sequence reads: CASGQTSHQPQHF. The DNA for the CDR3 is TGTGCCAGCGGGCAGACGTCTCATCAGCCCCAGCATTTT.

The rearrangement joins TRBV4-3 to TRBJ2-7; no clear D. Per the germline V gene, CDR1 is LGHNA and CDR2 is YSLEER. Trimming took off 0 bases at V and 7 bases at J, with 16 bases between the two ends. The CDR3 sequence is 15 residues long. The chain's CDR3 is CASSQDFPRNSEQYF. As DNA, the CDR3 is TGCGCCAGCAGCCAAGATTTCCCCAGGAATTCGGAGCAGTACTTC.

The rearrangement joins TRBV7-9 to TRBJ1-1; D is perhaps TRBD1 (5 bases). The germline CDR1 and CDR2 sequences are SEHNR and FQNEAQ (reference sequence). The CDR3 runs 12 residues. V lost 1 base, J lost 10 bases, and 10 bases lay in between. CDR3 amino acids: CASSLEGFGAFF. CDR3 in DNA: TGTGCCAGCAGCTTAGAGGGGTTTGGAGCTTTCTTT.

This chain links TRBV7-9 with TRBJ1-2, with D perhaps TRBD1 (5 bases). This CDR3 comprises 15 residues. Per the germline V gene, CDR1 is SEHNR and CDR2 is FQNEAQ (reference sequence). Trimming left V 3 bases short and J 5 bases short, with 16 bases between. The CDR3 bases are TGTGCCAGCAGCTTTTCCCCCGGAAGGGGATATGGCTACACCTTC. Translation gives CASSFSPGRGYGYTF.

CDR3 in DNA: TGCAGCACCCGGCGCGGGACGGCTGCCTACGAGCAGTACTTC. It specifies CSTRRGTAAYEQYF. This chain links TRBV29-1 with TRBJ2-7, with a possible D match to TRBD2 (6 bases). Germline loops: CDR1 SQVTM, CDR2 ANQGSEA. V lost 8 bases and J lost 2, with 19 bases in between. This CDR3 has 14 residues.

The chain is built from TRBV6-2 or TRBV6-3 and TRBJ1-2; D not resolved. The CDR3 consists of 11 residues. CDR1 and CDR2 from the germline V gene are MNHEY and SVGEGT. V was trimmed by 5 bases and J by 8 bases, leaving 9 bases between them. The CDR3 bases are TGTGCCAGCAGTCGGAATTGGGGCTACACCTTC. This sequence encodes CASSRNWGYTF.

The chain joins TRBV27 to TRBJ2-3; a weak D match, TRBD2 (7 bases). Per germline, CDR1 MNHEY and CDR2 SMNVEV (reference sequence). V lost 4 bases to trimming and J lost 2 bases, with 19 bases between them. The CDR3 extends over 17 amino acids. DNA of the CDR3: TGTGCCAGCAGTTCCCCCCAAGGTGGGGGGGCCACAGATACGCAGTATTTT. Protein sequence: CASSSPQGGGATDTQYF.

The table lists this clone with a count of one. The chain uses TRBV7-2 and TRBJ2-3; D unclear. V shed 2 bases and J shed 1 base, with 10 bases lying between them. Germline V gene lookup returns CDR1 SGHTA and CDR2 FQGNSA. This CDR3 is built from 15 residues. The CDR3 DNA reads TGTGCCAGCAGCTTACTGGGCGCGGGCACAGATACGCAGTATTTT. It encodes CASSLLGAGTDTQYF.

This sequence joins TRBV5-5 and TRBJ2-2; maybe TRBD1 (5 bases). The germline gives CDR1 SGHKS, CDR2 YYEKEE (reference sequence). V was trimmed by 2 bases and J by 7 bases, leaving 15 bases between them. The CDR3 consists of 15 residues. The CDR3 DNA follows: TGTGCCAGCAGCTTAGGGGCCGAATCGGGCGGGGAGCTGTTTTTT. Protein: CASSLGAESGGELFF.

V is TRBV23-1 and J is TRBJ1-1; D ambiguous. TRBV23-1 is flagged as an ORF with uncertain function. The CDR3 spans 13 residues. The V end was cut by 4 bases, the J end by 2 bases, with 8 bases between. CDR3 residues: CASSPTTNTEAFF. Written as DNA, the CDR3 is TGCGCCAGCAGTCCAACGACTAACACTGAAGCTTTCTTT.

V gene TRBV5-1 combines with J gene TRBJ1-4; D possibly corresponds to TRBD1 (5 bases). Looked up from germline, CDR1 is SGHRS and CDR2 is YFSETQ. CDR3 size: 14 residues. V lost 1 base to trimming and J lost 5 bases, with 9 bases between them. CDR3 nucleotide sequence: TGCGCCAGCAGCTTGAGGGGCCTAAATGAAAAACTGTTTTTT. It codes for CASSLRGLNEKLFF.

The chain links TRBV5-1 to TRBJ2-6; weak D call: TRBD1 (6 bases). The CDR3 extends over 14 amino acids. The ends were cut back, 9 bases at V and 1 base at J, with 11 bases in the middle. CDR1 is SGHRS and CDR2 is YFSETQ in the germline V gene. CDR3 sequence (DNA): TGCGCCACCCAGACAGGTTCTGGGGCCAACGTCCTGACTTTC. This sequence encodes CATQTGSGANVLTF. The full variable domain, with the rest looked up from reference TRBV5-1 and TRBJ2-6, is KAGVTQTPRYLIKTRGQQVTLSCSPISGHRSVSWYQQTPGQGLQFLFEYFSETQRNKGNFPGRFSGRQFSNSRSEMNVSTLELGDSALYLCATQTGSGANVLTFGAGSRLTVL.

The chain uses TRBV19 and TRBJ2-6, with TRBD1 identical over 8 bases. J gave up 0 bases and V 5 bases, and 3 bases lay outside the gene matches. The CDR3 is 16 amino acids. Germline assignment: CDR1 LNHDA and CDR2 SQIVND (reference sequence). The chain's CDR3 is CASSWDRPSGANVLTF. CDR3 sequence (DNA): TGTGCCAGTAGTTGGGACAGGCCCTCTGGGGCCAACGTCCTGACTTTC.

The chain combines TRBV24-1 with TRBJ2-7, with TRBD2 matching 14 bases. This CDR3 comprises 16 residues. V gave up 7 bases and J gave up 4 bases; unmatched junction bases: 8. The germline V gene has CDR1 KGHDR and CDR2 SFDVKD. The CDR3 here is CATSPRTSGGRYEQYF. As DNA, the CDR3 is TGTGCCACCAGCCCCCGGACTAGCGGGGGGCGGTACGAGCAGTACTTC.

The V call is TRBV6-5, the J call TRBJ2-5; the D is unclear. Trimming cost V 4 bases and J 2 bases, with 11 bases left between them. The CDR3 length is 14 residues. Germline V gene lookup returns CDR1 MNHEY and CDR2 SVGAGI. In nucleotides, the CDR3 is TGTGCCAGCAGTTCGATCATACCTCAAGAGACCCAGTACTTC. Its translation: CASSSIIPQETQYF.